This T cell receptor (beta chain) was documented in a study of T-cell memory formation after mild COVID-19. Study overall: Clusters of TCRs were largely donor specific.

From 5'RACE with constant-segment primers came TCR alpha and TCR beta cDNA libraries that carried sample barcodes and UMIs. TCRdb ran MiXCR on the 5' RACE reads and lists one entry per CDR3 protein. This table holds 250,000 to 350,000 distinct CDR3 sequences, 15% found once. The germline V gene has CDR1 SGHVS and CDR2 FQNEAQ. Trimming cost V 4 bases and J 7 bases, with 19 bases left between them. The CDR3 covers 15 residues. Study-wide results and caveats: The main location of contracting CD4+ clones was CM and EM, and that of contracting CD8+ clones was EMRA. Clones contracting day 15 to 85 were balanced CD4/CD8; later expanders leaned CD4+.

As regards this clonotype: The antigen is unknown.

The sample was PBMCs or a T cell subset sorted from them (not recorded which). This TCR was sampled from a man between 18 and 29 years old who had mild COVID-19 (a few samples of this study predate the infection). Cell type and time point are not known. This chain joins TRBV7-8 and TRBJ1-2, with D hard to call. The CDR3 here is CASSSRIGTSAGYTF. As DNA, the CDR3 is TGTGCCAGCAGCTCGCGCATAGGCACGTCTGCTGGCTACACCTTC.